The T cell receptor (beta chain) under discussion was sequenced for a study of blood T cell repertoires in COVID-19. J was trimmed by 4 bases and V by 4 bases; bases with no gene match: 17. This CDR3 contains 18 residues. Per the germline V gene, CDR1 is LGHDT and CDR2 is YNNKEL (reference sequence). TCRdb's copy holds only in-frame clones and misses some; the assay was immunoSEQ multiplex PCR. The table lists about 380,000 clones, approximately 77% of them singletons. The sequence was collected from a human donor with acute or convalescent COVID-19. The donor label of this sample is uncertain. The sequenced material came from peripheral blood. The chain links TRBV3-1 (or the pseudogene TRBV3-2) to TRBJ2-7; 9 nucleotides agree with TRBD1. The CDR3 bases are TGTGCCAGCAGCCCGACAGGGGGGGGACCCTCCGTTTCGTACGAGCAGTACTTC. Translated, it gives CASSPTGGGPSVSYEQYF.